The source of this T cell receptor (beta chain) is a study of shared clonotypes between healthy human individuals (dated by TCRdb to 2020 to 2021). With respect to the entire study: The cohort included three men and two women between 18 and 49 years of age. To increase sequencing depth and limit assay-specific biases, TCR repertoire library preparation and sequencing were carried out by different laboratories using diverse techniques. Leukapheresis yielded between about 0.8 and 8.9 billion PBMCs per donor. To estimate repertoire size and how much clonotype sharing occurs between individuals, the study deeply sequenced the blood TCR repertoires of 5 or 6 healthy adults. For each donor, CD4 naive and CD4 memory were each run on three plates, CD8 naive on two plates, and CD8 memory on one plate.

Healthy HIV-negative adults with no recently reported acute infections or vaccinations were included as donors. Every donor was a Caucasian adult residing in Nashville, Tennessee, USA. Magnetic negative selection was used to enrich CD4+ T cells, after which naive cells were positively selected on CD45RA and the negative fraction became the memory subset. After blood collection by leukapheresis, PBMCs were isolated using Ficoll-Histopaque density gradient centrifugation and then cryopreserved in the vapor phase of liquid nitrogen. Analytical flow cytometry was used to check the purity and quantity of every magnetically sorted T cell population. Genomic DNA was isolated from every sorted fraction and measured by UV absorbance on a Nanodrop 2000c. TCR CDR3 regions were amplified from genomic DNA by multiplex PCR using the deep immunoSEQ assay. For each cell subset, the extracted genomic DNA was distributed evenly across all wells of several immunoSEQ 96-well plates, and each plate served as one replicate. Each replicate PCR for sorted subsets received about 200 ng genomic DNA, equal to roughly 33,000 T cell genomes. The purified libraries were quantified using a Qubit 3.0 fluorometer, sized with a Bioanalyzer 2100, and then quantified again using the KAPA Library Quantification kit. Every immunoSEQ 96-well plate was sequenced on a dedicated single-read 150-cycle Illumina NextSeq 550 flow cell. The published analysis was carried out like this. The immunoSEQ output contained only junctional sequences without quality scores, so filtering could not match that applied to full-length reads. To assign V/J genes and CDR3, sequences were annotated against IMGT germline references using PyIR, a Python wrapper for IgBLAST v1.9. Reads were filtered out if the reads had weak V/J assignments (E-value above 1e-6), no CDR3, stop codons, out-of-frame junctions, or ambiguous translated residues. V3J clonotypes were defined as sequences sharing the same inferred V gene, J gene, and CDR3 amino acid sequence. The percentage overlap between two repertoires was calculated by dividing the number of shared unique clonotypes by the size of the smaller repertoire. Richness of each repertoire was evaluated using RTK rarefaction, the Chao1 estimator, and Recon v2.1 estimates of unobserved clonotypes. Generation probabilities for all TCRbeta clonotypes obtained by the gDNA method from a few donors were computed using OLGA. The immuneACCESS repertoire file appears here via TCRdb, limited to in-frame rearrangements. These files lack a portion of the clones; in checked studies, under half of the deficit traces to unresolved V genes, and the cause of the others is not known. From that table come the V and J calls and clone size; the DNA was used to work out D and trimming. The sample profile shows 1.4 million or so clones; roughly 98.5% of them were found once. The ten biggest clones cover approximately 0.38% of the sample.

What the authors observed across the whole study: Because the study included a small number of donors, the genetic and exposure-history diversity represented was limited. Clonotypes shared by all four sorted-subset donors showed higher generation probabilities than non-shared clonotypes. Sampling was limited to blood, and TCR repertoires in tissue likely differ from TCR repertoires in blood. Sharing across a few donors was observed for around 4.8% of naive CD4, over 3% of naive CD8, 2.3% of memory CD4, and around 0.4% of memory CD8 clonotypes. Naive subsets generally had larger estimated clonotype richness than memory subsets. Rarefaction of sorted-subset datasets indicated incomplete sequencing despite the large sequencing depth. Based on pairwise subsampling, the degree of clonotype sharing among donors was expected to be affected by sequencing depth.

CDR1 is given as MNHEY and CDR2 as SVGAGI, both from the germline V gene. The CDR3, cysteine through phenylalanine, is 15 amino acids long. Here the CDR3 DNA is all that survives: 45 bases in frame from base 1. After removal of 2 bases from V and 4 bases from J, the junction retains 5 bases not matched to a gene. As concerns this clone: Its antigen remains undetermined. No per-base quality is available; no much larger clone lies one base away.

Recombination joined TRBV6-5 with TRBJ2-7; 10 central nucleotides agree with TRBD1. The receptor's source is a man aged 30 to 39 in good health. Sequences were obtained from naive CD4+ T cells sorted from blood. Sample cell subset or site, as interpreted from the label and publication: CD45RA+ positively selected. The DNA sequence is given as TGTGCCAGCAGTTACCACCGGACAGGGGGTTACGAGCAGTACTTC. It translates to CASSYHRTGGYEQYF.